What follows are 28 T cell receptor beta chains derived from one specimen sequenced in a study of radiation and T cells in renal cell carcinoma. Time point of the sample: baseline pretreatment blood. The treatment: 15 Gy SBRT to primary tumor, nephrectomy 4 weeks later. Profiling relied on immunoSEQ multiplex PCR, and the TCRdb table lists in-frame clones only, not all of them. The data show more than 140,000 clones, roughly 85% seen once. The sample consisted of blood, taken from a patient whose treatment included radiotherapy and nephrectomy. The receptors here all came from a woman aged 45-65 years with renal cell carcinoma.

CDR3 bases: TGTGCCAGCTCCAAGGACAGGTTCGGCACTGAAGCTTTCTTT. Protein sequence: CASSKDRFGTEAFF. The V call is TRBV6-5, the J call TRBJ1-1; 7 bases map to TRBD1. The germline V gene encodes CDR1 MNHEY and CDR2 SVGAGI. The CDR3 length is 14 residues. The V and J ends lost 8 bases and 4 bases, in that order; junction bases with no gene match: 10.

The rearrangement links TRBV29-1 to TRBJ2-7; 7 nucleotides align to TRBD1. The CDR3 totals 15 residues. With V trimmed by 6 bases and J by 4 bases, 15 bases remained unmatched. Germline CDR1 and CDR2: SQVTM and ANQGSEA. CDR3 amino acids: CSVRRGTETRYEQYF. CDR3 in DNA: TGCAGCGTCCGCAGGGGGACGGAGACCCGGTACGAGCAGTACTTC.

The V call is TRBV4-1, the J call TRBJ2-7; 11 nucleotides align to TRBD2. Germline assignment: CDR1 MGHRA and CDR2 YSYEKL. With V trimmed by 4 bases and J by 3 bases, 5 bases remained unmatched. CDR3 size: 15 residues. The CDR3 here is CASSRGGLADYEQYF. For the CDR3, the DNA is TGCGCCAGCAGCCGGGGGGGACTAGCGGACTACGAGCAGTACTTC.

The chain is built from TRBV7-6 and TRBJ2-1; TRBD2 aligns across 12 bases. CDR1 and CDR2 from the germline V gene are SGHVS and FNYEAQ. CDR3 length equals 17 residues. V lost 5 bases and J lost 7; bases outside the gene matches: 12. The CDR3 is CASSANLAGGPLNEQFF. The CDR3 DNA follows: TGTGCCAGCAGCGCAAATCTAGCGGGAGGGCCACTGAATGAGCAGTTCTTC. The complete variable domain, with remaining parts taken from reference TRBV7-6 and TRBJ2-1, reads GAGVSQSPRYKVTKRGQDVALRCDPISGHVSLYWYRQALGQGPEFLTYFNYEAQQDKSGLPNDRFSAERPEGSISTLTIQRTEQRDSAMYRCASSANLAGGPLNEQFFGPGTRLTVL.

V is TRBV6-9 and J is TRBJ2-7; a possible D gene is TRBD1 (5 bases). Germline loops: CDR1 MNHGY, CDR2 SVAAGI. The CDR3 is 14 amino acids. V dropped 3 bases and J dropped 9 bases, with 18 bases sitting between them. In nucleotides, the CDR3 is TGTGCCAGCAGTTACTTCGGCAGGGAAGTGGTGCAGTACTTC. It translates to CASSYFGREVVQYF.

J is TRBJ1-2 and V is TRBV18, with D perhaps TRBD1 (5 bases). Germline CDR1 is KGHSH and CDR2 is LQKENI. V lost 0 bases and J 4 bases, leaving 12 bases between the germline ends. The CDR3 consists of 15 residues. The CDR3 protein is CASSPPSQGPYGYTF. As DNA, the CDR3 is TGTGCCAGCTCACCACCGTCGCAGGGACCCTATGGCTACACCTTC.

As concerns this clone: Relative to the germline gene, one junction end is altered; a read error may explain this. The V gene is TRBV5-4, the J gene TRBJ2-3; D tentatively fits TRBD1 or TRBD2 (5 bases each). Germline CDR1 SGHNT, CDR2 YYREEE (reference sequence). CDR3 length equals 15 residues. CDR3 in amino acids: CASSQVYGATDTQYF. The CDR3 DNA is TGCGCCAGCAGCCAAGTCTACGGGGCAACAGATACGCAGTATTTT.

The chain links TRBV6-4 to TRBJ2-1; 8 bases line up with TRBD2. CDR1 and CDR2 (germline): MRHNA, SNTAGT. Losses at the gene ends were 2 bases for V and 10 bases for J; bases not matched to a gene: 4. The CDR3 is made up of 13 amino acids. CDR3 bases: TGTGCCAGCAGTGACGGTAGCGGGGACGAGCAGTTCTTC. Encoded protein: CASSDGSGDEQFF.

V usage is TRBV5-1 and J usage is TRBJ2-7, with D perhaps TRBD1 or TRBD2 (5 bases each). Germline CDR1 SGHRS, CDR2 YFSETQ. Trimming stripped 5 bases from V and 2 bases from J, with 14 bases between. This CDR3 has 14 amino acids. The CDR3 sequence: CASRTGDGPYEQYF. In nucleotides, the CDR3 is TGCGCCAGCAGAACCGGGGACGGACCCTACGAGCAGTACTTC.

The table lists this clone with a count of one. The rearrangement links TRBV13 to TRBJ2-3, with D perhaps TRBD1 or TRBD2 (5 bases each). The V end was cut by 5 bases, the J end by 1 base, with 13 bases between. Germline CDR1 PRHDT, CDR2 FYEKMQ (reference sequence). The CDR3 has 15 residues. The CDR3 loop reads CASSPPGPGTDTQYF. The CDR3 DNA follows: TGTGCCAGCAGCCCTCCGGGACCAGGCACAGATACGCAGTATTTT.

The chain is built from TRBV28 and TRBJ1-5; TRBD1 matches at 7 bases. Germline assignment: CDR1 MDHEN and CDR2 SYDVKM. The CDR3 covers 15 residues. Trimming at V came to 6 bases and at J to 1 base, leaving 6 bases not matched to a gene. The CDR3 sequence is CASRQAGGSNQPQHF. The CDR3 DNA reads as TGTGCCAGCAGGCAGGCAGGGGGGAGCAATCAGCCCCAGCATTTT.

This chain joins TRBV11-3 and TRBJ2-5; tentative D call: TRBD2 (6 bases). The CDR3 contains 15 residues. The V and J ends lost 1 base and 5 bases respectively, with 14 bases between them. CDR1 SGHNT and CDR2 YENEEA come from the germline V gene. CDR3 sequence: CASSLGSGSRETQYF. Here the CDR3 DNA reads TGTGCCAGCAGCTTAGGGTCCGGGAGCAGGGAGACCCAGTACTTC. The variable domain in full, with the rest retrieved from reference TRBV11-3 and TRBJ2-5, is EAGVVQSPRYKIIEKKQPVAFWCNPISGHNTLYWYLQNLGQGPELLIRYENEEAVDDSQLPKDRFSAERLKGVDSTLKIQPAELGDSAVYLCASSLGSGSRETQYFGPGTRLLVL.

The chain has TRBV6-1 and TRBJ2-5; weak D call: TRBD1 (5 bases). Germline V gene sequence: CDR1 MNHNS, CDR2 SASEGT. V shed 7 bases and J shed 2 bases, with 11 bases lying between them. The CDR3 has 13 amino acids. CDR3 bases: TGTGCCAGCACCAGACAGTTACAAGAGACCCAGTACTTC. Encoded protein: CASTRQLQETQYF.

This clone was observed once. This chain links TRBV6-5 with TRBJ1-1; TRBD1 matches 11 bases. Germline loops: CDR1 MNHEY, CDR2 SVGAGI. J lost 5 bases, V lost 2 bases, and 4 bases had no gene match. The CDR3 contains 15 residues. The CDR3 reads CASSYPGTGGTEAFF. The CDR3 DNA reads as TGTGCCAGCAGTTACCCGGGGACAGGGGGTACTGAAGCTTTCTTT.

This clone was detected only once. The CDR3 protein is CASSSSISTGVNYGYTF. For the CDR3, the DNA is TGTGCCAGCAGTTCGTCAATCTCGACAGGGGTTAACTATGGCTACACCTTC. The chain couples TRBV28 to TRBJ1-2; 8 nucleotides line up with TRBD1. V trimming: 4 bases; J trimming: 1 base; junction bases outside the gene matches: 11. CDR1 and CDR2 (germline): MDHEN, SYDVKM. The CDR3 runs 17 residues.

This chain connects TRBV18 to TRBJ2-7; a weak D match, TRBD2 (5 bases). CDR1 and CDR2 from the germline V gene are KGHSH and LQKENI. The CDR3 covers 14 residues. The V and J ends lost 3 bases and 1 base respectively, with 10 bases between them. For the CDR3, the DNA is TGTGCCAGCTCACCGGGAGCGGAATCCTACGAGCAGTACTTC. Residues: CASSPGAESYEQYF.

The rearrangement joins TRBV5-1 to TRBJ2-7, with 12 bases that match TRBD2. Germline lookup yields CDR1 SGHRS and CDR2 YFSETQ. This CDR3 comprises 15 residues. The junction had 3 bases not matched to a gene; V was cut back by 2 bases and J by 3 bases. The CDR3 spells CASSFRLAGDYEQYF. Written as DNA, the CDR3 is TGCGCCAGCAGCTTTAGACTAGCGGGAGACTACGAGCAGTACTTC.

The chain recombines TRBV7-2 with TRBJ2-7; D not certain. Germline V lookup: CDR1 SGHTA, CDR2 FQGNSA. V dropped 5 bases and J dropped 0 bases, with 11 bases sitting between them. The CDR3 is 14 amino acids. In nucleotides, the CDR3 is TGTGCCAGCAGCGTTGGACGGAACTCCTACGAGCAGTACTTC. This codes for CASSVGRNSYEQYF.

The rearrangement uses TRBV29-1 and TRBJ2-5, with unresolved D. V dropped 0 bases and J dropped 9 bases, with 14 bases sitting between them. This CDR3 contains 13 residues. Germline loops: CDR1 SQVTM, CDR2 ANQGSEA. In nucleotides, the CDR3 is TGCAGCGTTGAAGAAACGTCAGCAGATGCCCAGTACTTC. This sequence encodes CSVEETSADAQYF.

The chain recombines TRBV7-2 with TRBJ1-1; a weak D match, TRBD1 (6 bases). Germline loops: CDR1 SGHTA, CDR2 FQGNSA. V was clipped by 4 bases and J by 2 bases, with 11 bases between them. The CDR3 is made up of 14 amino acids. The CDR3 nucleotides read TGTGCCAGCAGCTCGGACAGCCTTAACACTGAAGCTTTCTTT. This translates into CASSSDSLNTEAFF.

V and J are TRBV14 and TRBJ1-1; D possibly corresponds to TRBD1 (5 bases). Germline V gives CDR1 SGHDN, CDR2 FVKESK. CDR3 length equals 15 residues. Trimming cost V 0 bases and J 6 bases, with 14 bases left between them. The CDR3 region has the DNA TGTGCCAGCAGCCAAGATGGTGGGGGAGTGTCTGAAGCTTTCTTT. Amino acids: CASSQDGGGVSEAFF.

V is TRBV4-2 and J is TRBJ2-5; TRBD2 might be the D (6 bases). Germline V CDR1 and CDR2: LGHNA, YNFKEQ. This CDR3 contains 15 residues. The germline V and J ends were trimmed by 0 bases and 5 bases, with 13 bases remaining between them. The CDR3 loop is CASSQEGGSWETQYF. The DNA for the CDR3 is TGTGCCAGCAGCCAAGAGGGAGGTAGTTGGGAGACCCAGTACTTC.

The CDR3 loop reads CASSADNNSPLHF. The CDR3 region has the DNA TGTGCCAGCAGCGCCGATAACAATTCACCCCTCCACTTT. The rearrangement joins TRBV9 to TRBJ1-6; D gene unclear. There are 13 residues in the CDR3. V was shortened by 3 bases and J by 7 bases, with 8 bases between the two germline ends. Germline assignment: CDR1 SGDLS and CDR2 YYNGEE.

V and J are TRBV2 and TRBJ2-5, with 10 bases lining up with TRBD1. This CDR3 spans 16 amino acids. Germline CDR1 SNHLY, CDR2 FYNNEI. The V segment lost 5 bases and the J segment 0 bases; nucleotides outside the gene matches: 6. The CDR3 nucleotides read TGTGCCAGCAGTAAACGGACAGGGGGGAACCAAGAGACCCAGTACTTC. Translated, it gives CASSKRTGGNQETQYF.

A remark on this clone: Germline is not matched at one junction end, which may reflect a read error. Other DNA sequences in the same sample also yield this CDR3. V gene TRBV5-6 combines with J gene TRBJ2-5; a possible D gene is TRBD2 (5 bases). The germline CDR1 and CDR2 sequences are SGHDT and YYEEEE. This CDR3 is 13 amino acids long. The CDR3 region has the DNA TGTGCCAGCCGGGGTGGTTACCAGGAGACCCAGTACTTC. Translation gives CASRGGYQETQYF.

The V and J genes are TRBV5-1 and TRBJ1-1, with TRBD1 matching 12 bases. The CDR3 covers 13 residues. After removal of 4 bases from V and 11 bases from J, the junction contained 6 bases not matched to a gene. Germline V gene data show CDR1 as SGHRS and CDR2 as YFSETQ. The CDR3 DNA reads as TGCGCCAGCAGCCCGGGACAGGGGGCCGGGGCTTTCTTT. Amino acids: CASSPGQGAGAFF.

This chain uses TRBV19 with TRBJ1-2; TRBD1 might be the D (6 bases). V was cut by 5 bases and J by 6 bases, with 25 bases left in between. Germline CDR1 and CDR2: LNHDA and SQIVND (reference sequence). CDR3 length: 17 amino acids. In DNA form, the CDR3 reads TGTGCCAGTAGTCCCGTGGGGGGCAGGGCCCAAGCGGATGGCTACACCTTC. This translates into CASSPVGGRAQADGYTF.

The rearrangement links TRBV30 to TRBJ2-7; D ambiguous. Germline CDR1 GTSNPN, CDR2 SVGIG (reference sequence). V was pared by 4 bases and J by 2 bases, with 9 bases between. This CDR3 spans 12 amino acids. CDR3 amino acids: CAWTGLTYEQYF. The DNA of the CDR3 is TGTGCCTGGACCGGCCTCACCTACGAGCAGTACTTC.